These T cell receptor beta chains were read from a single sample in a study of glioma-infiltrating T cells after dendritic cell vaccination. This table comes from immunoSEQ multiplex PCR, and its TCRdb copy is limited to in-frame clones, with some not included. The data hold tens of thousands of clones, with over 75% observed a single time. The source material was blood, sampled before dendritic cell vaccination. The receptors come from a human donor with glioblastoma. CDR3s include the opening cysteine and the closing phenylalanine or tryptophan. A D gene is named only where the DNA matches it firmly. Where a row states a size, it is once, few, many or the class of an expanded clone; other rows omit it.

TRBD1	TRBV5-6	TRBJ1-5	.	CASSVSGTVLNQPQHF	TGTGCCAGCAGCGTTTCCGGGACAGTCTTGAATCAGCCCCAGCATTTT
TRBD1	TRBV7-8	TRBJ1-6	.	CASSLTPTGTGSYNSPLHF	TGTGCCAGCAGCTTAACGCCGACCGGGACAGGTTCTTATAATTCACCCCTCCACTTT
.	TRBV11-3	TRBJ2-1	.	CASSLAESSYNEQFF	TGTGCCAGCAGCTTGGCGGAGAGCTCCTACAATGAGCAGTTCTTC
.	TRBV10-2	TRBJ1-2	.	CASSDEAYGYGYTF	TGCGCCAGCAGTGATGAGGCCTACGGGTATGGCTACACCTTC
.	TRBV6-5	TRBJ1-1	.	CASSPLGNLAGAFF	TGTGCCAGCAGCCCTCTGGGAAACCTCGCGGGGGCTTTCTTT
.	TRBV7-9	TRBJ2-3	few	CASSLQAPSTDTQYF	TGTGCCAGCAGCTTACAGGCACCTAGCACAGATACGCAGTATTTT
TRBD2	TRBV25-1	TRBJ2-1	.	CASTGAGLAEHSYNEQFF	TGTGCCAGCACCGGAGCGGGACTAGCGGAACACTCCTACAATGAGCAGTTCTTC
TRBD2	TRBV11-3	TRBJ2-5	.	CASSRGGVDQETQYF	TGTGCCAGCAGCCGGGGGGGGGTTGACCAAGAGACCCAGTACTTC
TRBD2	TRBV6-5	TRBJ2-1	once	CASSYAGLAVYNEQFF	TGTGCCAGCAGTTACGCGGGACTAGCGGTTTACAATGAGCAGTTCTTC
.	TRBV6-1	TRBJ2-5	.	CASSVSGNGETQYF	TGTGCCAGCAGTGTTTCGGGTAACGGAGAGACCCAGTACTTC
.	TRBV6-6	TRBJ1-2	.	CASSPTIENGGYTF	TGTGCCAGCAGTCCCACCATAGAAAACGGGGGCTACACCTTC
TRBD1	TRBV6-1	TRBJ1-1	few	CASSEAPGQVEAFF	TGTGCCAGCAGTGAAGCGCCTGGACAGGTAGAGGCTTTCTTT
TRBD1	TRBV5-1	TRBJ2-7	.	CASSPGTGVSYEQYF	TGCGCCAGCAGCCCAGGGACAGGGGTTTCCTACGAGCAGTACTTC
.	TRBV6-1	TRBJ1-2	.	CASSDRAAGNYGYTF	TGTGCCAGCAGTGATCGGGCTGCGGGTAACTATGGCTACACCTTC
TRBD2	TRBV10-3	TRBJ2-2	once	CAITATSGNTNTGELFF	TGTGCCATCACTGCGACTAGCGGGAATACGAACACCGGGGAGCTGTTTTTT
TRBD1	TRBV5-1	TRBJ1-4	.	CASSPAAQGVGEKLFF	TGCGCCAGCAGCCCTGCAGCACAGGGGGTAGGGGAAAAACTGTTTTTT
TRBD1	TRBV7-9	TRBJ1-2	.	CASRGTGYGYTF	TGTGCCAGCAGGGGGACAGGGTATGGCTACACCTTC
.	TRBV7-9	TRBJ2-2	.	CASSFFSGGTLNTGELFF	TGTGCCAGCAGCTTTTTTTCTGGCGGAACCCTGAACACCGGGGAGCTGTTTTTT
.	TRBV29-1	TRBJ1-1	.	CSVEDGRDTEAFF	TGCAGCGTTGAAGATGGGAGGGACACTGAAGCTTTCTTT
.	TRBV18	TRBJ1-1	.	CASSPPRTQNTEAFF	TGTGCCAGCTCACCACCGCGGACTCAGAACACTGAAGCTTTCTTT
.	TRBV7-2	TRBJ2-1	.	CATTKAAGSSYNEQFF	TGTGCCACCACGAAAGCGGCGGGGAGCTCCTACAATGAGCAGTTCTTC
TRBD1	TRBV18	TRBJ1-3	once	CASSPQGADGNTIYF	TGTGCCAGCTCACCACAGGGGGCCGATGGAAACACCATATATTTT
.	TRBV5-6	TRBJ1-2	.	CASSRTLPGDPYGYTF	TGTGCCAGCAGCCGTACTTTACCAGGGGATCCCTATGGCTACACCTTC
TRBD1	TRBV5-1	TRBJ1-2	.	CASSLSAGGDYGYTF	TGCGCCAGCAGCTTGTCGGCAGGGGGCGACTATGGCTACACCTTC
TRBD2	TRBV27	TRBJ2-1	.	CASSGTSGGFNEQFF	TGTGCCAGCAGTGGGACTAGCGGGGGATTCAATGAGCAGTTCTTC
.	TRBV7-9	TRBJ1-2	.	CASSLATVYGYTF	TGTGCCAGCAGCTTAGCCACAGTGTATGGCTACACCTTC
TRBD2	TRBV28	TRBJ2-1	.	CASRQGLEQVF	TGTGCCAGCAGACAGGGACTAGAGCAGGTCTTC
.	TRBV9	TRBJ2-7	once	CASSPRGGGTTYEQYF	TGTGCCAGCAGCCCCAGGGGCGGGGGTACCACCTACGAGCAGTACTTC
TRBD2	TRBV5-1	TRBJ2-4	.	CARTGLAGDGSKNIQYF	TGCGCCAGAACGGGACTAGCGGGAGATGGGTCCAAAAACATTCAGTACTTC
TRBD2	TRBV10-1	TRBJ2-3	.	CASSGLAGVGTDTQYF	TGCGCCAGCAGTGGGCTGGCGGGAGTCGGCACAGATACGCAGTATTTT
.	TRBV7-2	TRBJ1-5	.	CASSLVGFQPQHF	TGTGCCAGCAGCCTAGTCGGGTTTCAGCCCCAGCATTTT
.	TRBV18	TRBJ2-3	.	CASSPRTDSFYTGSGNTQYF	TGTGCCAGCTCACCGCGGACCGATAGCTTTTACACGGGGTCCGGAAATACGCAGTATTTT